This TCR beta chain was identified during a study of cytomegalovirus exposure and HLA in healthy donors. Germline V gives CDR1 GTSNPN, CDR2 SVGIG (reference sequence). CDR3 size: 14 residues. The ends lost 0 bases at V and 6 bases at J; junction bases unmatched: 7. It was with 60 Vbeta and 13 Jbeta primers that the PCR ran. TCRdb's table, derived via immunoSEQ multiplex PCR, lists solely in-frame clones and lacks some. The data contain around 130,000 clones, approximately 79% of them singletons. The receptor was isolated from a female donor in good health and CMV-seronegative. The sample was PBMCs. This chain joins TRBV30 and TRBJ2-7, with 8 bases lining up with TRBD2. The CDR3 loop is CAWSVTSGWAEQYF. The DNA for the CDR3 is TGTGCCTGGAGTGTTACTAGCGGATGGGCCGAGCAGTACTTC.